Each of the 20 T cell receptor beta chains below was sequenced from the same sample in a study of shared clonotypes between healthy human individuals (dated by TCRdb to 2018 to 2020). The method was the immunoSEQ multiplex PCR assay. As stored in TCRdb, this immuneACCESS dataset retains in-frame rearrangements with V and J assigned. A fraction of the clones does not appear; measured against another copy, unresolved V genes explain less than half of the discrepancy, and the remainder lacks a known reason. This sample gives some 490,000 clones in total; more than 75% of them show up just once. The ten biggest clones cover 12% of the sample. The sample consisted of PBMCs. Source of these receptors: a woman in her thirties or forties in good health. Some clones in this sample may be carry-over from other donors' samples.

The table lists this clone with a count of one. V and J are TRBV2 and TRBJ1-1; perhaps TRBD1 as D (5 bases). This CDR3 contains 12 residues. The germline gives CDR1 SNHLY, CDR2 FYNNEI. V dropped 6 bases and J dropped 8 bases, with 13 bases sitting between them. The CDR3 DNA reads as TGTGCCAGCAGGCCTGAATGGGACGAAGCTTTCTTT. Translation gives CASRPEWDEAFF.

This clone was detected only a few times. The CDR3 protein is CASNSGTGELFF. The CDR3 DNA reads TGTGCCAGCAACTCGGGCACCGGGGAGCTGTTTTTT. This chain uses TRBV27 with TRBJ2-2; no reliable D call. Germline V gene lookup returns CDR1 MNHEY and CDR2 SMNVEV (reference sequence). The CDR3 loop spans 12 amino acids. V lost 7 bases to trimming and J lost 4 bases, with 7 bases between them.

The genes are TRBV19 and TRBJ2-3; 8 bases fit TRBD2. Germline trimming cut 2 bases from V and 4 bases from J; bases unmatched to any gene: 5. The CDR3 is 15 residues long. Germline loops: CDR1 LNHDA, CDR2 SQIVND (reference sequence). The CDR3: CASSIPGRASDTQYF. The CDR3 DNA follows: TGTGCCAGTAGTATACCCGGGAGGGCCTCAGATACGCAGTATTTT.

This clone was detected only a few times. The V gene is TRBV5-5, the J gene TRBJ2-7; D is unclear. Trimming stripped 0 bases from V and 7 bases from J, with 14 bases between. CDR1 and CDR2 from the germline V gene are SGHKS and YYEKEE (reference sequence). The CDR3 has 14 residues. The CDR3 protein is CASSLGLAPWEQYF. DNA of the CDR3: TGTGCCAGCAGCTTGGGCCTCGCGCCTTGGGAGCAGTACTTC.

This clone was seen a handful of times. J is TRBJ1-5 and V is TRBV30; D is uncertain. Germline assignment: CDR1 GTSNPN and CDR2 SVGIG (reference sequence). The ends were cut back, 6 bases at V and 5 bases at J, with 17 bases in the middle. CDR3 length: 14 amino acids. Here the CDR3 reads CACSNGVGDQPQHF. CDR3 nucleotides: TGTGCCTGTAGTAACGGGGTGGGAGATCAGCCCCAGCATTTT.

This clone appeared once. The same CDR3 is also encoded by other DNA sequences in this sample. The chain carries TRBV7-3 and TRBJ2-3; TRBD2 might be the D (6 bases). This CDR3 comprises 15 residues. In germline, CDR1 is SGHTA, CDR2 FQGTGA. V lost 4 bases and J 2 bases, leaving 13 bases between the germline ends. DNA for the CDR3: TGTGCCAGCAGCTCCCTCGGGGGACCCACAGATACGCAGTATTTT. As protein: CASSSLGGPTDTQYF.

This clone was picked up many times. The chain joins TRBV9 to TRBJ2-7; 11 nucleotides line up with TRBD2. The germline V gene has CDR1 SGDLS and CDR2 YYNGEE. With 0 bases clipped from V and 3 bases from J, the junction kept 11 bases outside the gene matches. This CDR3 contains 18 residues. Written as DNA, the CDR3 is TGTGCCAGCAGCGTAGCGACTAGCGGGGATGAACCCATCTACGAGCAGTACTTC. Protein sequence: CASSVATSGDEPIYEQYF.

The table lists this clone with a few counts. In nucleotides, the CDR3 is TGTGCCAGCAGCTTTCCGTCGGCTAGCGGAGGGTACCAAGAGACCCAGTACTTC. Amino acid sequence: CASSFPSASGGYQETQYF. This rearrangement joins TRBV5-4 to TRBJ2-5; 7 bases are a match to TRBD2. V was clipped by 2 bases and J by 0 bases; unmatched bases: 13. CDR1 is SGHNT and CDR2 is YYREEE in the germline V gene (reference sequence). This CDR3 contains 18 residues.

The chain is built from TRBV5-8 and TRBJ2-7; D is unresolved. The V end lost 2 bases, the J end lost 5 bases, and 11 bases lay between the germline ends. CDR1 is SGHTS, CDR2 YDEGEE, per germline. This CDR3 spans 13 amino acids. The CDR3 spells CASSLNRWDEQYF. CDR3 DNA: TGTGCCAGCAGCTTAAACCGATGGGACGAGCAGTACTTC.

The chain links TRBV28 to TRBJ1-4, with TRBD1 matching 8 bases. Germline V gene sequence: CDR1 MDHEN, CDR2 SYDVKM. V gave up 6 bases and J gave up 5 bases; unmatched junction bases: 8. The CDR3 consists of 15 residues. The DNA of the CDR3 is TGTGCCAGCAGCCCGGACAGGGCCACGAATGAAAAACTGTTTTTT. It is translated as CASSPDRATNEKLFF.

The CDR3 DNA reads as TGCGCCAGCAAGAAGGAACCCAATCAGCCCCAGCATTTT. Residues: CASKKEPNQPQHF. The chain recombines TRBV10-2 with TRBJ1-5, with D hard to call. Germline lookup yields CDR1 WSHSY and CDR2 SAAADI. V was shortened by 7 bases and J by 3 bases, with 10 bases between the two germline ends. This CDR3 is built from 13 residues.

Concerning this clone: A far larger clone is a single base away, which makes a read error likely. The sample carries other DNA sequences with the same CDR3. The chain has TRBV4-1 and TRBJ2-7; either TRBD1 or TRBD2 may supply D (5 bases each). Germline V gives CDR1 MGHRA, CDR2 YSYEKL. CDR3 length: 13 residues. Trimming removed 6 bases from V and 6 bases from J, with 15 bases in between. This CDR3 reads CASRRDLNSEQYF. Here the CDR3 DNA reads TGCGCCAGCAGAAGGGACCTCAACTCCGAGCAGTACTTC.

The chain has TRBV28 and TRBJ1-4; 8 bases are a match to TRBD1. The CDR3 runs to 16 residues. The germline V gene encodes CDR1 MDHEN and CDR2 SYDVKM. Trimming took 3 bases from V and 8 from J; bases not matched to a gene: 11. CDR3 sequence (DNA): TGTGCCAGCAGTTTTAGTTATGGGACAGGCGGGGAAAAACTGTTTTTT. This codes for CASSFSYGTGGEKLFF.

The chain combines TRBV5-1 with TRBJ2-1, with D perhaps matching TRBD1 (6 bases). Trimming left V 7 bases short and J 3 bases short, with 17 bases between. The germline V gene encodes CDR1 SGHRS and CDR2 YFSETQ. The CDR3 loop spans 15 amino acids. The CDR3 DNA reads TGCGCCAGCTGCCCCTTGGGGGCCAACTACAATGAGCAGTTCTTC. The encoded protein is CASCPLGANYNEQFF.

The CDR3 DNA sequence: TGTGCCAGCAGTTTAAGTTCGGGTCTTAGCAATCAGCCCCAGCATTTT. Amino acid sequence: CASSLSSGLSNQPQHF. The rearrangement links TRBV28 to TRBJ1-5; D uncertain. The CDR3 length is 16 residues. Germline CDR1 MDHEN, CDR2 SYDVKM. V lost 2 bases and J lost 0, with 11 bases in between.

The CDR3, as DNA: TGTGCCAGCAGTCTTGACCGGGGGCGCACTGAAGCTTTCTTT. Encoded protein: CASSLDRGRTEAFF. The gene calls are TRBV5-6 and TRBJ1-1; a possible D gene is TRBD1 (6 bases). Trimming pared 5 bases from V and 4 bases from J, leaving 15 bases between. CDR1 and CDR2 from the germline V gene are SGHDT and YYEEEE. CDR3 length: 14 amino acids.

The rearrangement joins TRBV6-5 to TRBJ1-3; the D is unclear. This CDR3 contains 15 residues. V lost 2 bases, J lost 0 bases, and 8 bases lay in between. CDR1 is MNHEY, CDR2 SVGAGI, per germline. The CDR3 bases are TGTGCCAGCAGTTACGCCGGGTACTCTGGAAACACCATATATTTT. Translating gives CASSYAGYSGNTIYF.

The chain employs TRBV27 and TRBJ2-7; no reliable D call. CDR1 is MNHEY and CDR2 is SMNVEV in the germline V gene (reference sequence). V was clipped by 6 bases and J by 1 base, with 10 bases between them. There are 13 residues in the CDR3. CDR3: CASSLDLSYEQYF. The DNA of the CDR3 is TGTGCCAGCAGCCTGGATCTATCCTACGAGCAGTACTTC.

V gene TRBV15 combines with J gene TRBJ1-5, with D unresolved. Trimming shortened V by 0 bases and J by 6 bases, and 15 bases separated the two germline ends. The length of the CDR3 is 16 residues. From germline, CDR1 is LNHNV and CDR2 YYDKDF (reference sequence). CDR3 protein: CATSREWSATGQPQHF. The CDR3 DNA reads as TGTGCCACCAGCAGAGAGTGGTCAGCTACCGGTCAGCCCCAGCATTTT.

This sequence joins TRBV25-1 and TRBJ2-3; 7 positions match TRBD2. The V segment lost 5 bases and the J segment 1 base; nucleotides outside the gene matches: 6. Germline values: CDR1 MGHDK, CDR2 SYGVNS. The CDR3 is made up of 15 amino acids. The CDR3 reads CASSPSGIRTDTQYF. CDR3 sequence (DNA): TGTGCCAGCAGTCCGAGCGGGATCCGCACAGATACGCAGTATTTT.